This T cell receptor (beta chain) was recorded in a study of shared clonotypes between healthy human individuals. Overall study: Three CD4 naive, three CD4 memory, two CD8 naive and one CD8 memory plate were used per donor. Overall study results and limits: Unshared clonotypes carried lower generation probabilities than those common to all four donors.

To note about this clone: Antigen unknown.

Clones were sequenced by immunoSEQ multiplex PCR, and TCRdb holds only the in-frame ones, with some missing. Counted here are roughly 170,000 clones, around 63% occurring once; the ten biggest clones make up more than 9%. This CDR3 is built from 14 residues. Trimming shortened V by 6 bases and J by 6 bases, and 15 bases separated the two germline ends. Germline V gene sequence: CDR1 SNHLY, CDR2 FYNNEI. The chain has TRBV2 and TRBJ2-1; D might be TRBD2 (6 bases). The sequence was obtained from a man younger than 45 in good health. Material for sequencing was memory CD4+ T cells sorted from blood. Regarding subset: CD45RA-negative fraction. The CDR3 DNA reads TGTGCCAGCAGAAAGGGTAATAGCGGCAATGAGCAGTTCTTC. Residues: CASRKGNSGNEQFF.